This T cell receptor (beta chain) was obtained from a study of regulatory T cells in long-lasting Graves disease. Overall study findings and caveats: Not thyroid tissue but only peripheral blood was studied.

This clonotype was observed at least ten times. Its antigen is undetermined. The time point: newly diagnosed GD, antithyroid drugs for less than 3 months. There was RNA extracted from PBMCs, and the TCR library was made from it. EDTA tubes received around 9 milliliters of collected peripheral blood. Both iRepertoire HTBI primers and Arm-PCR of CDR3 regions were used to build the TCR beta libraries. TCRdb re-called the multiplex PCR reads through MiXCR, storing one row per CDR3 protein. The top ten hold roughly 13% of the sample, which has a few hundred thousand distinct CDR3 sequences, 20% seen once. Source: peripheral blood mononuclear cells (PBMCs), taken at new diagnosis, from a patient treated with antithyroid drugs. This clonotype was sampled from a female donor with Graves disease.

Here the CDR3 reads CASSGFLTDTQYF. CDR3 nucleotide sequence: TGTGCCAGCTCGGGGTTTTTAACAGATACGCAGTATTTT. The V gene is TRBV12-3 or TRBV12-4, the J gene TRBJ2-3, with D perhaps TRBD2 (5 bases). The CDR3 consists of 13 residues. V gave up 8 bases and J gave up 3 bases, with 12 bases separating them.